The 10 T cell receptor beta chains below come from one sample, sequenced in a study of blood T cell repertoires in COVID-19. Method: immunoSEQ multiplex PCR; TCRdb's copy keeps in-frame clones and lacks some. This sample carries 60,000 to 70,000 clones, around 87% of them seen once, and the ten largest clones take 0.95% to 1.5%. Sequencing was carried out using peripheral blood. Every receptor here comes from a woman aged 60-70 years with acute or convalescent COVID-19.

The chain combines TRBV7-2 with TRBJ2-2; the match to TRBD1 covers 10 bases. The ends lost 5 bases at V and 5 bases at J; junction bases unmatched: 5. Germline V gives CDR1 SGHTA, CDR2 FQGNSA. CDR3 length: 15 residues. CDR3 amino acids: CASSPPGQGTGELFF. CDR3 coding DNA: TGTGCCAGCAGCCCCCCGGGACAGGGGACCGGGGAGCTGTTTTTT.

The genes are TRBV11-2 and TRBJ2-2; TRBD1 agrees at 7 bases. The CDR3 is 14 residues long. Germline V gives CDR1 SGHAT, CDR2 FQNNGV. V shed 5 bases and J 6 bases; nucleotides not matched to a gene: 6. CDR3 in DNA: TGTGCCAGCAGCCGGGACAGTTTAGCCGGGGAGCTGTTTTTT. Translated: CASSRDSLAGELFF.

This chain joins TRBV15 and TRBJ1-4; 8 nucleotides align to TRBD1. This CDR3 region has 15 residues. With 1 base clipped from V and 5 bases from J, the junction kept 3 bases outside the gene matches. Per germline, CDR1 LNHNV and CDR2 YYDKDF (reference sequence). The CDR3 is CATSRAGGGNEKLFF. The DNA of the CDR3 is TGTGCCACCAGCAGAGCAGGGGGCGGAAATGAAAAACTGTTTTTT.

CDR3 residues: CASHRGVGEQYV. The CDR3 nucleotides read TGTGCCAGCCACAGGGGCGTCGGGGAGCAGTACGTC. The chain employs TRBV19 and TRBJ2-7; 7 bases are shared with TRBD1. The CDR3 is made up of 12 amino acids. Germline V lookup: CDR1 LNHDA, CDR2 SQIVND (reference sequence). The J segment lost 7 bases and the V segment lost 9 bases, leaving 9 bases of the junction unmatched.

This clone was observed once. The chain employs TRBV5-1 and TRBJ1-2, with D tentatively TRBD1 (6 bases). Germline CDR1 reads SGHRS; CDR2 reads YFSETQ. The CDR3 sequence is 14 residues long. The V end lost 3 bases, the J end lost 7 bases, and 16 bases lay between the germline ends. This CDR3 reads CASSSATGWGGYTF. In DNA, the CDR3 is TGCGCCAGCAGCTCGGCGACAGGTTGGGGTGGCTACACCTTC.

The chain carries TRBV10-2 and TRBJ2-2; D might be TRBD2 (5 bases). This CDR3 is 18 amino acids long. Trimming cost V 7 bases and J 1 base, with 22 bases left between them. Germline assignment: CDR1 WSHSY and CDR2 SAAADI. The CDR3 coding sequence is TGCGCCAGCAATCTTTTCTTTTTCGGGGAAGAGAACACCGGGGAGCTGTTTTTT. Its translation is CASNLFFFGEENTGELFF.

This CDR3 reads CASSLVDSIDEQFF. The CDR3, as DNA: TGCGCCAGCAGCTTAGTGGACAGCATCGATGAGCAGTTCTTC. This sequence joins TRBV5-1 and TRBJ2-1, with a weak D call TRBD1 (6 bases). The V end lost 2 bases, the J end lost 8 bases, and 14 bases lay between the germline ends. This CDR3 is 14 amino acids long. Germline V CDR1 and CDR2: SGHRS, YFSETQ.

This clone has only one observation. The V gene is TRBV5-1, the J gene TRBJ1-2, with 7 bases identical to TRBD1. CDR3 length equals 14 residues. Germline V CDR1 and CDR2: SGHRS, YFSETQ. Trimming took 4 bases from V and 4 from J; bases not matched to a gene: 7. The CDR3 coding sequence is TGCGCCAGCAGCCCTTCCGGGACAGCCTATGGCTACACCTTC. The encoded protein is CASSPSGTAYGYTF.

This clone turned up a few times. V usage is TRBV12-3 or TRBV12-4 and J usage is TRBJ1-2; no clear D. The germline V and J ends were trimmed by 1 base and 8 bases, with 8 bases remaining between them. This CDR3 has 12 residues. The CDR3 nucleotides are TGTGCCAGCAGTTTAGACCAGGCAGGCTACACCTTC. Its protein is CASSLDQAGYTF.

V usage is TRBV9 and J usage is TRBJ2-3; tentatively, D is TRBD2 (6 bases). Trimming took 4 bases from V and 0 from J, leaving 12 bases between them. Germline V gives CDR1 SGDLS, CDR2 YYNGEE. This CDR3 spans 15 amino acids. CDR3 sequence: CASSPDRGSTDTQYF. CDR3 in DNA: TGTGCCAGCAGCCCGGACCGGGGGAGCACAGATACGCAGTATTTT.